Sequencing of this TCR beta chain was carried out in a study of cytomegalovirus exposure and HLA in healthy donors. General observations from the study: What a later analysis showed was that several of the most significant clusters appeared linked to common viral pathogens. In a later analysis, productive TCRs from donors in an Asian-associated ancestry cluster reportedly carried fewer N-insertions than the cohort mean.

Germline lookup yields CDR1 SGHDN and CDR2 FVKESK. The V and J ends lost 3 bases and 6 bases respectively, with 12 bases between them. The CDR3 has 13 residues. As concerns this clone: The antigen remains unidentified.

The study ran its PCR with 60 Vbeta and 13 Jbeta primers. Measured with immunoSEQ multiplex PCR; TCRdb has only the in-frame clones, and not every one. The specimen's table records about 67,000 clones. Samples came from healthy bone marrow donors. The chain combines TRBV14 with TRBJ2-7, with D uncertain. The origin of this receptor is a woman in her thirties or forties in good health and CMV-seropositive. Input material: PBMCs. CDR3 DNA: TGTGCCAGCAGCCAGGTAGTTGGCGGCGAGCAGTACTTC. Residues: CASSQVVGGEQYF.